This TCR beta chain came from a study of CD4 T cells in relation to SARS-CoV-2 and coronaviruses. The wider study: PBMCs were cultured with antigen for less than twelve days before TCR beta sequencing.

This clone showed up just once. Its matching antigen is unknown. General study findings and limits: Roughly 69% of donors had memory CD4+ clonotypes crossrecognizing SARS-CoV-2 and common cold coronavirus spike.

TCRdb keeps only in-frame clones here, not all; method: immunoSEQ multiplex PCR. The data hold approximately 25,000 clones, with around 67% observed a single time. CD4+ T cells from unexposed donors were obtained before the COVID-19 pandemic (2011-2018). After nine to ten days of culture, CD4+ T cells were isolated. Cells permitting, SARS-CoV-2 S/N and four cold-coronavirus spikes were tested on unexposed-donor CD4+ T cells. This CDR3 spans 14 amino acids. V was clipped by 3 bases and J by 1 base, with 6 bases between them. CDR1 and CDR2 from the germline V gene are LNHDA and SQIVND (reference sequence).

The source material was CD4+ T cells from PBMCs, cultured in vitro. The rearrangement links TRBV19 to TRBJ2-2; D is unclear. The TCR originated in a human donor in good health. The CDR3 spells CASSIGQNTGELFF. The DNA for the CDR3 is TGTGCCAGTAGTATCGGTCAGAACACCGGGGAGCTGTTTTTT.